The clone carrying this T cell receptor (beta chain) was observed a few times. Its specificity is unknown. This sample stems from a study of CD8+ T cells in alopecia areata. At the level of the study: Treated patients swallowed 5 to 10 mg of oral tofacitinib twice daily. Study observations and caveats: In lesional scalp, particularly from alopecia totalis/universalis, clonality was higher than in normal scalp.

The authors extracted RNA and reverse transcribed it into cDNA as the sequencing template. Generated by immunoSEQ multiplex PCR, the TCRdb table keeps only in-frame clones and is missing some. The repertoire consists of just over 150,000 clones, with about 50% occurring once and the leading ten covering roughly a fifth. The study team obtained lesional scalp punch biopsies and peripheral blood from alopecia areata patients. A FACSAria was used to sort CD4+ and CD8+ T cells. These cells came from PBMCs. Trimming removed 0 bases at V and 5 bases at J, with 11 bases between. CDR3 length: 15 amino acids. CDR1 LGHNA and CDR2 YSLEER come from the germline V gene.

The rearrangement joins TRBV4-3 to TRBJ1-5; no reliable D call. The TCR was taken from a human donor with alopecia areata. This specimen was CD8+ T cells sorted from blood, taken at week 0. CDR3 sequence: CASSQDWAAYQPQHF. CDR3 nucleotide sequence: TGCGCCAGCAGCCAAGATTGGGCAGCTTATCAGCCCCAGCATTTT.